This TCR beta chain was sequenced for a study of T cells in Graves' hyperthyroidism and ophthalmopathy. Germline assignment: CDR1 SGDLS and CDR2 YYNGEE. V lost 3 bases, J lost 1 base, and 6 bases stayed unmatched. The CDR3 covers 16 residues. Using RNA transcripts as the source, TCR beta CDR3 regions were amplified. Carried out on the TCR CDR3, a first-round RT-PCR used the HTBI primer set. TCRdb re-derived calls from the multiplex PCR reads in MiXCR, one entry per CDR3 protein. The sample yields about 300,000 distinct CDR3 sequences, roughly 18% seen once. The gene calls are TRBV9 and TRBJ2-3, with 9 bases lining up with TRBD1. The receptor was isolated from a man in his forties or fifties with Graves' ophthalmopathy. Material for sequencing was blood. CDR3 protein: CASSERQGEGTDTQYF. Written as DNA, the CDR3 is TGTGCCAGCAGCGAAAGACAGGGGGAAGGCACAGATACGCAGTATTTT.